These T cell receptor beta chains were read from a single sample in a study of molecular identifiers for immune sequencing clone quantification. TCRdb itself ran the PCR reads through MiXCR, one entry per CDR3 protein. The data contain around 470,000 distinct CDR3 sequences, around 23% of them singletons. The sample comprised naive CD8+ T cells from blood, with Jurkat cell RNA spiked in. The source is a human donor in good health. Some libraries in this study had Jurkat cell RNA spiked in. Both conserved end residues are trimmed from each CDR3. Each record gives: clone size, J gene, V gene, CDR3 protein. Part of the rows lack a size; the others show once, few, many or a class for expanded clones.

few,TRBJ2-7,TRBV20-1,SATPRRTSVFYEQY
NA,TRBJ1-1,TRBV9,ASSPSHFGMGTEAF
few,TRBJ2-7,TRBV6-2/TRBV6-3,ASNDYGHEQY
NA,TRBJ2-4,TRBV5-6,ASSLGLANNIQY
many,TRBJ2-3,TRBV15,ATSRDKASGEPTNTQY
many,TRBJ2-7,TRBV30,AWTPGLRVRSYEQY
NA,TRBJ1-1,TRBV6-1,ASSEAVRGGTEAF
many,TRBJ2-7,TRBV7-9,ASSPRTSGVSYEQY
few,TRBJ2-7,TRBV5-1,ASSSGTGISQQY
NA,TRBJ2-1,TRBV6-2/TRBV6-3,ASTLSGSSGNEQF
few,TRBJ2-2,TRBV6-5,ASSLDILNTGELF
few,TRBJ1-1,TRBV7-6,ASSLNQAGAAF
many,TRBJ2-7,TRBV5-3,ASSLGTGFYEQY
NA,TRBJ2-3,TRBV7-9,ARSWGGGGTDRQY
NA,TRBJ2-3,TRBV20-1,SLGLAGRTDTQY
few,TRBJ1-2,TRBV12-3/TRBV12-4,ASSLGQGDYGYT
NA,TRBJ2-2,TRBV4-3,ASSQEERELF
few,TRBJ1-6,TRBV27,ASSFSGGSPLH
many,TRBJ2-3,TRBV27,ASSLVLVQGTDTQY
many,TRBJ2-6,TRBV7-9,ASSPPLGPGANVLT